This entry is about one T cell receptor beta chain. RNA, at about 0.45 to 1 ug, was reverse transcribed with random hexamers. From the immunoSEQ multiplex PCR reads, TCRdb called clonotypes with MiXCR, one entry per CDR3 protein. The sample includes some 180,000 distinct CDR3 sequences, approximately 93% of them seen just once. The record originates from a study of CD8 T cells in Susac syndrome. This CDR3 is 14 amino acids long. Germline V gene data show CDR1 as SGHTA and CDR2 as FQGNSA. Trimming pared 3 bases from V and 3 bases from J, leaving 11 bases between. Material for sequencing was CD4+ T cells from PBMCs. The TCR was taken from a human donor in good health. The rearrangement uses TRBV7-2 and TRBJ1-1; the D gene is possibly TRBD1 (5 bases). The CDR3 sequence is CASSLVRVDTEAFF. The CDR3 DNA reads TGTGCCAGCAGCTTGGTCAGGGTCGACACTGAAGCTTTCTTT.